This T cell receptor beta chain was sequenced for a study of cytomegalovirus exposure and HLA in healthy donors. Overall study findings and caveats: The classifier reportedly diagnosed cytomegalovirus status with high specificity and sensitivity. Researchers reported from a later analysis that most CMV-associated TCR beta chains appeared HLA-restricted.

In the case of this clone: Its antigen is not identified.

V was cut by 0 bases and J by 0 bases, with 4 bases left in between. The germline V gene has CDR1 GTSNPN and CDR2 SVGIG (reference sequence). CDR3 length equals 13 residues. Both 60 Vbeta primers and 13 Jbeta primers went into the PCR. The repertoire was sequenced with immunoSEQ multiplex PCR; TCRdb's copy has only in-frame clones and lacks some. Its clone listing holds 45,000 to 60,000 clones. This TCR derives from a male donor in good health and CMV-seronegative. Specimen: PBMCs. The chain employs TRBV30 and TRBJ2-3; D is unclear. The CDR3 sequence: CAWSVSSTDTQYF. For the CDR3, the DNA is TGTGCCTGGAGTGTATCTAGCACAGATACGCAGTATTTT.